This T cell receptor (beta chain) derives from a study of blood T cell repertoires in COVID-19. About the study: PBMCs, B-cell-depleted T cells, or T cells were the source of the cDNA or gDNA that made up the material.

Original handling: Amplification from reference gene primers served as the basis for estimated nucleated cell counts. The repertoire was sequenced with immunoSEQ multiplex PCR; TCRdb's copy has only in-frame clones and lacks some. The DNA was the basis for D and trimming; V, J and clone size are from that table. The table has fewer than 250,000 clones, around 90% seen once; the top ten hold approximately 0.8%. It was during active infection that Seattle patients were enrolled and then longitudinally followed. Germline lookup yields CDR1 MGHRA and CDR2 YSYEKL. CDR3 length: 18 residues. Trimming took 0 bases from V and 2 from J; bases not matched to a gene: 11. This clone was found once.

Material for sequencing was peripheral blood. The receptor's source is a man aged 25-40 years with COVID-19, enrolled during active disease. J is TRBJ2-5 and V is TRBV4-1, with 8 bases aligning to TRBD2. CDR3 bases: TGCGCCAGCAGCCAAGAGGGCCGGGGACTAGGGGGTCAAGAGACCCAGTACTTC. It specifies CASSQEGRGLGGQETQYF.